These T cell receptor beta chains were read from a single sample in a study of T cell repertoires in cytomegalovirus infection. From the reads, TCRdb called clonotypes with MiXCR, one entry per CDR3 protein. The sample lists tens of thousands of distinct CDR3 sequences; about 30% were seen once. These receptors have no identified antigens. The input for sequencing was CD8+ T cells from cultured PBMCs, taken from culture after CMV antigen stimulation. Receptor source: a human donor in good health (CMV status not recorded). Some clones in this sample may be carry-over from other donors' samples. Each CDR3 is given with its conserved first and last residue. The D gene is left open where the match is weak. Clone size, where shown, is once, few, many, or a class for clones that have expanded.

cdr3_nt	cdr3_aa	d_call	clone_size	v_call	cdr3_length	j_call
TGTGCCAGCAGCTCCCCGATAGGGAGACTTGCGGATGAGCAGTTCTTC	CASSSPIGRLADEQFF	NA	many	TRBV7-2	16	TRBJ2-1
TGTGCCAGCAGCTTAGAACAGGCTTGGGGGCGGGAGACCCAGTACTTC	CASSLEQAWGRETQYF	NA	many	TRBV7-6	16	TRBJ2-5
TGCAGTGCTAGCCGAGCAGGGACTAGCGGGCCCCGAGGCTTCGAAGAGACCCAGTACTTC	CSASRAGTSGPRGFEETQYF	TRBD2	many	TRBV20-1	20	TRBJ2-5
TGCGCCAGCAGCCAAGATGGGGGACTAGCGGATATCTACGAGCAGTACTTC	CASSQDGGLADIYEQYF	TRBD2	NA	TRBV4-1	17	TRBJ2-7
TGTGCCAGCAGCGCGGGGACTAGCGCACAAACCTCAGAGACCCAGTACTTC	CASSAGTSAQTSETQYF	TRBD2	NA	TRBV11-2	17	TRBJ2-5
TGTGCCAGCAGCCTCGATCTAGCGGTCTCCTACAATGAGCAGTTCTTC	CASSLDLAVSYNEQFF	TRBD2	many	TRBV7-8	16	TRBJ2-1
TGTGCCAGCACAGGAGCGTATGGCTACACCTTC	CASTGAYGYTF	NA	NA	TRBV6-6	11	TRBJ1-2
TGTGCCAGCACCGCGGTAGCGGGGGACCAAGAGACCCAGTACTTC	CASTAVAGDQETQYF	TRBD2	few	TRBV9	15	TRBJ2-5
TGCGCCAGCAGCCAAGAATATACTACGAGAGTCACCGACAATGAGCAGTTCTTC	CASSQEYTTRVTDNEQFF	NA	NA	TRBV4-3	18	TRBJ2-1
TGTGCCAGCACCGGTGGGGCCCATGGGGAGTACTTC	CASTGGAHGEYF	NA	NA	TRBV6-2/TRBV6-3	12	TRBJ2-7
TGTGCCAGCAGTTCACTACCCCCCAGGGCCTGGGAAGCTTTCTTT	CASSSLPPRAWEAFF	NA	few	TRBV12-3/TRBV12-4	15	TRBJ1-1
TGTGCCAGCACCCTGGACAGGGTTAGAGGCTACACCTTC	CASTLDRVRGYTF	TRBD1	NA	TRBV2	13	TRBJ1-2
TGTGCCAGCAGTTACCGGGACAGGGGTTACGAGCAGTACTTC	CASSYRDRGYEQYF	TRBD1	many	TRBV6-5	14	TRBJ2-7
TGTGCCAGCAGCTTGATTCTGGAGTCATCCCTCCACTTT	CASSLILESSLHF	NA	NA	TRBV5-6	13	TRBJ1-6
TGTGCCAGCAGTACGAGACTAGCGGGAGATGATGAGCAGTTCTTC	CASSTRLAGDDEQFF	TRBD2	few	TRBV6-5	15	TRBJ2-1
TGTGCCAGCAGTTTAAAGGGGGATTTCTACGAGCAGTACTTC	CASSLKGDFYEQYF	NA	few	TRBV27	14	TRBJ2-7
TGTGCCAGCACCCTGGACACCCCCCGGCGGAACACCATATATTTT	CASTLDTPRRNTIYF	NA	NA	TRBV6-2/TRBV6-3	15	TRBJ1-3
TGTGCCAGTAGTGTGGACTTATACAATGAGCAGTTCTTC	CASSVDLYNEQFF	NA	many	TRBV19	13	TRBJ2-1
TGTGCCAGCAGTTACCGACTAGGAAGCACAGATACGCAGTATTTT	CASSYRLGSTDTQYF	NA	few	TRBV6-6	15	TRBJ2-3
TGCAGTGCTAGAGTAACCAGCTCTGGAAACACCATATATTTT	CSARVTSSGNTIYF	NA	NA	TRBV20-1	14	TRBJ1-3
TGTGCCAGCAGCTTAGGGCGGGAGAGTTGGGGAGAGACCCAGTACTTC	CASSLGRESWGETQYF	TRBD2	many	TRBV7-2	16	TRBJ2-5
TGTGCCACCAGCGGACAGGTATCCTACGAGCAGTACTTC	CATSGQVSYEQYF	TRBD1	NA	TRBV15	13	TRBJ2-7
TGTGCCAGCAGAGCTTCCGGGACAGGGGGTTATCGTGAAAAACTGTTTTTT	CASRASGTGGYREKLFF	TRBD1	few	TRBV27	17	TRBJ1-4
TGTGCCAGCAGCTTAGGACCAGGTGGTGAAGCTTTCTTT	CASSLGPGGEAFF	NA	many	TRBV7-8	13	TRBJ1-1
TGTGCCAGCAATTTACAGGGTCCTATCACAGATACGCAGTATTTT	CASNLQGPITDTQYF	NA	many	TRBV28	15	TRBJ2-3
TGTGCCAGCAGCTTAGGAACGGCTCCAACTAATGAAAAACTGTTTTTT	CASSLGTAPTNEKLFF	NA	many	TRBV11-2	16	TRBJ1-4
TGCGCCAGCAGCTTAAGGACAGGGGGCTATTCCGGGGAGCTGTTTTTT	CASSLRTGGYSGELFF	TRBD1	NA	TRBV5-1	16	TRBJ2-2
TGTGCCAGCAGTCCCCAGGACAGGGGGTTTCGCACTGAAGCTTTCTTT	CASSPQDRGFRTEAFF	TRBD1	NA	TRBV6-2/TRBV6-3	16	TRBJ1-1
TGTGCCAGCAGCCCAGGGGGTTTGAGAGGCTACACCTTC	CASSPGGLRGYTF	TRBD1	many	TRBV11-2	13	TRBJ1-2
TGTGCCAGCAGGGGGGACTACCTCGCCCAAGAGACCCAGTACTTC	CASRGDYLAQETQYF	TRBD2	NA	TRBV28	15	TRBJ2-5
TGTGCCAGCAGTGTTACGGGACCCACTAAAAATGAGCAGTTCTTC	CASSVTGPTKNEQFF	NA	NA	TRBV27	15	TRBJ2-1
TGTGCCAGCACATGGGACGGAGACTACGAGCAGTACTTC	CASTWDGDYEQYF	NA	NA	TRBV2	13	TRBJ2-7
TGCGCCAGCAGCTTGGAAGGGGGGCTAAGTGGAAACACCATATATTTT	CASSLEGGLSGNTIYF	NA	NA	TRBV5-1	16	TRBJ1-3
TGTGCCAGCAGCTTAGATCAGGCTAGCGGGAGTATCGACGAGCAGTACTTC	CASSLDQASGSIDEQYF	TRBD2	few	TRBV11-2	17	TRBJ2-7
TGTGCCAGCAGTTTAATGGGGGAGGACGATGAAGCTTTCTTT	CASSLMGEDDEAFF	NA	NA	TRBV7-6	14	TRBJ1-1
TGTGCCAGCACCCAAGGGGGTGAGCAGTACTTC	CASTQGGEQYF	NA	few	TRBV7-6	11	TRBJ2-7
TGTGCCTGGAGTGTAGTGGGGGACGAGCAGTACTTC	CAWSVVGDEQYF	NA	once	TRBV30	12	TRBJ2-7
TGTGCCAGCAGTTCAGCCAGGTTGTACGAGACCCAGTACTTC	CASSSARLYETQYF	NA	few	TRBV27	14	TRBJ2-5
TGTGCCAGCAGCTTAACGGGGGCCCCCACAGATACGCAGTATTTT	CASSLTGAPTDTQYF	NA	NA	TRBV7-3	15	TRBJ2-3
TGTGCTCCAACTCCGACAAATGATATGAACACTGAAGCTTTCTTT	CAPTPTNDMNTEAFF	NA	few	TRBV15	15	TRBJ1-1
TGTGCCAGCAGGGAAGGGACTAGCGGCGATGAGCAGTTCTTC	CASREGTSGDEQFF	TRBD2	NA	TRBV5-6	14	TRBJ2-1
TGTGCCAGCAGCCCCATGTTAGGAGATGAAAAACTGTTTTTT	CASSPMLGDEKLFF	NA	many	TRBV11-3	14	TRBJ1-4
TGCGCCAGCAGCCACTCCTCGGTTGCGGGAGGGCCCGGCGGGGAGCTGTTTTTT	CASSHSSVAGGPGGELFF	TRBD2	few	TRBV4-3	18	TRBJ2-2
TGTGCCAGCAGCTTAAAGTTTCCCCCGGGTGCTGAAGCTTTCTTT	CASSLKFPPGAEAFF	NA	many	TRBV7-8	15	TRBJ1-1
TGTGCCAGCAGGTTATTGGGGTACGAGCAGTACTTC	CASRLLGYEQYF	NA	many	TRBV6-1	12	TRBJ2-7
TGCGCCAGCAGCCATGGGGACAGCACTAGCACAGATACGCAGTATTTT	CASSHGDSTSTDTQYF	TRBD1	NA	TRBV4-1	16	TRBJ2-3